Below, 12 T cell receptor beta chains from the same sample are listed, as sequenced in a study of cytomegalovirus exposure and HLA in healthy donors. The PCR was carried out with 60 Vbeta primers and 13 Jbeta primers. Method: immunoSEQ multiplex PCR; TCRdb's copy keeps in-frame clones and lacks some. The table includes approximately 120,000 clones, roughly 72% detected once. Sequenced input: PBMCs. The receptors derive from a man between 35 and 55 years old in good health and CMV-seropositive.

The chain has TRBV6-6 and TRBJ1-2, with D maybe TRBD1 (5 bases). The germline V and J ends were trimmed by 2 bases and 2 bases, with 9 bases remaining between them. The CDR3 contains 14 residues. From germline, CDR1 is MNHNY and CDR2 SVGAGI (reference sequence). This CDR3 reads CASSYRQSNYGYTF. The DNA for the CDR3 is TGTGCCAGCAGTTACAGACAGAGCAACTATGGCTACACCTTC.

The genes are TRBV11-2 and TRBJ2-7, with 9 positions matching TRBD1. Germline CDR1 is SGHAT and CDR2 is FQNNGV. V was clipped by 4 bases and J by 3 bases; unmatched bases: 4. The CDR3 sequence is 14 residues long. The chain's CDR3 is CASSSGTGFYEQYF. The CDR3 region has the DNA TGTGCCAGCAGCTCCGGGACAGGGTTCTACGAGCAGTACTTC.

Details on this clone: The same CDR3 arises from other DNA sequences in this sample as well. The CDR3 sequence is CASSLYGEGNQPQHF. CDR3 nucleotide sequence: TGCGCCAGCAGCTTGTACGGGGAAGGCAATCAGCCCCAGCATTTT. This sequence joins TRBV5-1 and TRBJ1-5; D uncertain. Germline CDR1 and CDR2: SGHRS and YFSETQ. Deletions cut 1 base from V and 2 bases from J, with 10 bases between. This CDR3 contains 15 residues.

This chain's CDR3 is CASSPQGQSGYTF. In DNA, the CDR3 is TGCGCCAGCAGCCCCCAAGGACAAAGTGGCTACACCTTC. V usage is TRBV4-1 and J usage is TRBJ1-2, with a tentative D call TRBD1 (5 bases). Trimming stripped 4 bases from V and 7 bases from J, with 13 bases between. The CDR3 consists of 13 residues. Germline CDR1 MGHRA, CDR2 YSYEKL.

This chain links TRBV5-1 with TRBJ2-1; D is unresolved. The CDR3 has 15 residues. Trimming left V 3 bases short and J 6 bases short, with 16 bases between. Germline assignment: CDR1 SGHRS and CDR2 YFSETQ. Here the CDR3 reads CASSSAGTTSNEQFF. The DNA of the CDR3 is TGCGCCAGCAGCTCCGCAGGAACGACCTCCAATGAGCAGTTCTTC.

On this clone itself: At one end the junction does not follow the germline gene, possibly because of a read error. The genes are TRBV10-3 and TRBJ2-3, with 11 bases lining up with TRBD1. This CDR3 spans 17 amino acids. Per the germline V gene, CDR1 is ENHRY and CDR2 is SYGVKD. As DNA, the CDR3 is TGTGCCACCAGTAAGGGGGCGGACAGGGGGCCTCGGGATACGCAGTATTTT. Translating gives CATSKGADRGPRDTQYF.

In this sample, this clone turned up a few times. J is TRBJ2-3 and V is TRBV10-1; 10 nucleotides align to TRBD1. V lost 7 bases and J lost 1; bases outside the gene matches: 5. The CDR3 is 15 amino acids. Per germline, CDR1 WNHNN and CDR2 SYGVQD (reference sequence). The CDR3 DNA reads TGCGCCAGCAAGGGAGGGACAGGGGGCACAGATACGCAGTATTTT. Translation: CASKGGTGGTDTQYF.

The chain uses TRBV21-1 and TRBJ2-4; the table's D gene call, TRBD1, was not cross checked with the DNA. TRBV21-1 is a pseudogene segment. CDR3 length: 15 amino acids. CDR3 nucleotides: TGTGCCAGCAACCCCGTTGGACAGGGAAGGAACATTCAGTACTTC. Translated: CASNPVGQGRNIQYF.

The sample holds one count of this clone. V and J are TRBV27 and TRBJ1-1, with 8 bases fitting TRBD1. CDR1 and CDR2 (germline): MNHEY, SMNVEV (reference sequence). The CDR3 covers 14 residues. Trimming cost V 5 bases and J 9 bases; bases outside gene matches: 11. CDR3 nucleotide sequence: TGTGCCAGCAGTACCGACAGGGGAGGGGTCAAAGCTTTCTTT. The encoded protein is CASSTDRGGVKAFF.

The chain links TRBV19 to TRBJ1-5; possibly TRBD1 for D (6 bases). V was trimmed by 5 bases and J by 1 base, leaving 15 bases between them. The CDR3 is 16 residues long. CDR1 LNHDA and CDR2 SQIVND come from the germline V gene (reference sequence). For the CDR3, the DNA is TGTGCCAGTAGTCCCGCCGAGGGGGGGAGCAATCAGCCCCAGCATTTT. This gives the protein CASSPAEGGSNQPQHF.

The chain employs TRBV9 and TRBJ1-2; 9 bases align to TRBD1. CDR3 size: 16 residues. V shed 4 bases, J shed 8 bases, and the junction held 15 bases outside the gene matches. Germline-derived CDR1 and CDR2 are SGDLS and YYNGEE. The CDR3: CASSKERDRVLGGYTF. CDR3 bases: TGTGCCAGCAGCAAAGAACGGGACAGGGTCCTGGGCGGCTACACCTTC.

This clone was detected a few times. The CDR3 bases are TGTGCCAGTAGTATAGATCGCAGCAGGGGACGTGGCTACACCTTC. This codes for CASSIDRSRGRGYTF. The rearrangement uses TRBV19 and TRBJ1-2; possibly TRBD1 for D (6 bases). The CDR3 has 15 amino acids. V lost 0 bases and J 7 bases, leaving 15 bases between the germline ends. Looked up from germline, CDR1 is LNHDA and CDR2 is SQIVND (reference sequence).